These 5 T cell receptor beta chains came from one sample sequenced in a study of Ad26.COV2.S vaccination and SARS-CoV-2 variants. Some clones are missing from TCRdb's copy, which holds only in-frame ones; the method was immunoSEQ multiplex PCR. The repertoire holds around 140,000 clones, with 75% to 90% as singletons. The source was peripheral blood, collected after recovery from COVID-19. The receptor source for this set is a human donor who had recovered from COVID-19.

This chain joins TRBV25-1 and TRBJ1-4, with 7 nucleotides matching TRBD1. The CDR3 has 15 residues. Germline assignment: CDR1 MGHDK and CDR2 SYGVNS. The junction had 4 bases not matched to a gene; V was cut back by 2 bases and J by 4 bases. The DNA of the CDR3 is TGTGCCAGCAGTGAAGGGGCAGGGGGTAATGAAAAACTGTTTTTT. Translation: CASSEGAGGNEKLFF.

This clone was observed a handful of times. V usage is TRBV2 and J usage is TRBJ1-5, with a weak D call TRBD1 (6 bases). Deletions cut 8 bases from V and 0 bases from J, with 11 bases between. From germline, CDR1 is SNHLY and CDR2 FYNNEI. The CDR3 runs 14 residues. CDR3 nucleotide sequence: TGTGCCAGCGGACAGCTCAATAGCAATCAGCCCCAGCATTTT. It codes for CASGQLNSNQPQHF. Full variable domain (remainder filled in from reference TRBV2 and TRBJ1-5): EPEVTQTPSHQVTQMGQEVILRCVPISNHLYFYWYRQILGQKVEFLVSFYNNEISEKSEIFDDQFSVERPDGSNFTLKIRSTKLEDSAMYFCASGQLNSNQPQHFGDGTRLSIL.

The rearrangement links TRBV27 to TRBJ2-7; D gene ambiguous. Germline V CDR1 and CDR2: MNHEY, SMNVEV (reference sequence). V lost 7 bases, J lost 4 bases, and 8 bases lay in between. The CDR3 loop spans 11 amino acids. The CDR3 DNA follows: TGTGCCAGCACTAGTGGGTACGAGCAGTACTTC. As protein: CASTSGYEQYF.

The chain joins TRBV7-2 to TRBJ1-4; the match to TRBD1 covers 9 bases. Germline CDR1 and CDR2: SGHTA and FQGNSA. This CDR3 is 16 amino acids long. The V and J ends lost 3 bases and 3 bases, in that order; junction bases with no gene match: 5. The CDR3 sequence is CASSLTGGSANEKLFF. The CDR3 DNA reads as TGTGCCAGCAGCTTGACAGGGGGAAGTGCTAATGAAAAACTGTTTTTT.

J is TRBJ1-2 and V is TRBV19; 7 positions match TRBD1. Germline V CDR1 and CDR2: LNHDA, SQIVND (reference sequence). V lost 4 bases, J lost 4 bases, and 12 bases stayed unmatched. The CDR3 extends over 16 amino acids. The DNA of the CDR3 is TGTGCCAGTAGTACTGACAGGCCCGGACAGGCCTATGGCTACACCTTC. Amino acids: CASSTDRPGQAYGYTF.